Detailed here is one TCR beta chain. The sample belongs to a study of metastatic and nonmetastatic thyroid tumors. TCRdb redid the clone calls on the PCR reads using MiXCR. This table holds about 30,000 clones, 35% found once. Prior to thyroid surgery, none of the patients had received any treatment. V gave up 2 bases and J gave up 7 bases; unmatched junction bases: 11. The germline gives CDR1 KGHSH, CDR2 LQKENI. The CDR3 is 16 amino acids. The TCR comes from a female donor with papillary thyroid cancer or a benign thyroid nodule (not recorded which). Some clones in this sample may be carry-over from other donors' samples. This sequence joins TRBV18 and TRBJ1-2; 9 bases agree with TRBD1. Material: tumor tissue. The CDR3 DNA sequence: TGTGCCAGCTCACCAGGGACAGGGAAGGGTGCAGGTGGCTACACCTTC. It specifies CASSPGTGKGAGGYTF.